Sequencing of this TCR beta chain was carried out in a study of T cell responses to AZD1222 COVID-19 vaccine. Study-wide context: Second doses at about 4 or about 12 weeks were pooled. Study results and limitations: Donors were mostly white British, more females; clonal diversity possibly underestimated. Vaccine-associated CD4 TCRs spanned spike, dominant at 160-218 and 743-854. Just 5 to 7 people given AZD1222 tested seropositive at baseline.

The assay was immunoSEQ multiplex PCR, and TCRdb's table has in-frame clones only and misses some. Here the sample spans 130,000 or so clones, 70% to 90% being singletons. The CDR3 sequence is 15 residues long. J lost 6 bases, V lost 4 bases, and 3 bases had no gene match. Germline-derived CDR1 and CDR2 are SGHTA and FQGNSA. This clone showed up just once. Its antigen is unidentified. The chain uses TRBV7-2 and TRBJ1-6, with 10 bases aligning to TRBD1. The specimen comprised peripheral blood, sampled on day 0 of AZD1222 vaccination. The origin of this receptor is an adult in good health. The CDR3 here is CASSSWDRGNSPLHF. The CDR3 region has the DNA TGTGCCAGCAGCTCATGGGACAGGGGTAATTCACCCCTCCACTTT.